The clone carrying this T cell receptor beta chain was counted a single time. This entry belongs to a study of blood T cell repertoires in COVID-19. Overall study context: Sites across the United States, Italy and Spain contributed samples from acute and convalescent COVID-19.

In the authors' methods: Scientists estimated how many nucleated cells there were by amplifying reference gene primers. Using immunoSEQ multiplex PCR, the repertoire was profiled, and TCRdb retains in-frame clones only, with some absent. That table furnishes V, J and clone size, whereas the DNA furnished D and trimming. The data show 30,000 to 45,000 clones, with 70% to 90% seen just once and 30% to 35% held by the top ten. Germline CDR1 DFQATT, CDR2 SNEGSKA (reference sequence). This CDR3 is 14 amino acids long. V lost 3 bases to trimming and J lost 6 bases; unmatched junction nucleotides: 11. The chain employs TRBV20-1 and TRBJ2-7; 7 bases map to TRBD2. The sequencing input was peripheral blood. The sequence came from an older man with active COVID-19. CDR3 in amino acids: CSASGSGEVREQYF. For the CDR3, the DNA is TGCAGTGCTAGTGGCAGCGGGGAGGTCCGCGAGCAGTACTTC.